This TCR beta chain was obtained from a study of beta chain features in type 1 diabetes. The study, taken as a whole, reports: VDJ junctions in type 1 diabetes patients carried more deletions and fewer insertions.

As concerns this clone: Antigen specificity is unknown.

CDR3 size: 14 residues. Germline V gene lookup returns CDR1 SGHNT and CDR2 YYREEE (reference sequence). V gave up 4 bases and J gave up 2 bases; unmatched junction bases: 2. Every bit of the isolated RNA underwent reverse transcription, so sequencing read expressed TCRB transcripts. Profiling relied on immunoSEQ multiplex PCR, and the TCRdb table lists in-frame clones only, not all of them. Among approximately 150,000 clones listed, 10% were seen once. The receptor was derived from a man between 18 and 35 years old in good health. Input material: naive CD4+ T cells from blood. The chain recombines TRBV5-4 with TRBJ1-2; 10 bases line up with TRBD1. The CDR3 spells CASSPTGGNYGYTF. The CDR3 DNA follows: TGTGCCAGCAGCCCGACAGGGGGCAACTATGGCTACACCTTC.